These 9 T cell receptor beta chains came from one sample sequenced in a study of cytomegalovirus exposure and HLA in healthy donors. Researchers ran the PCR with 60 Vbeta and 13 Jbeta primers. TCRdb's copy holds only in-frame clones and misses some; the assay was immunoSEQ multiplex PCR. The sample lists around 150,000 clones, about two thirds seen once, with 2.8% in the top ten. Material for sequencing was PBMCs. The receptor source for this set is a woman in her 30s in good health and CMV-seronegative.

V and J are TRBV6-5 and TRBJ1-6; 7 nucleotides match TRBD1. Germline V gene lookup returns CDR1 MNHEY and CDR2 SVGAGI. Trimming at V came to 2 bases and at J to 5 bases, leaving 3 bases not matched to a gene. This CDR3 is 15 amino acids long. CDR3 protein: CASSYAGGDNSPLHF. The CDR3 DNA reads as TGTGCCAGCAGTTACGCAGGGGGTGATAATTCACCCCTCCACTTT.

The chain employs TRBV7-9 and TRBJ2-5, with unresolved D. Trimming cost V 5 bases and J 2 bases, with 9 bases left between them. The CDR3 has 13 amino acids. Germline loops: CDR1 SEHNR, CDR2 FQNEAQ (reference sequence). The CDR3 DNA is TGTGCCAGCAGCCCAAGTGAGCAAGAGACCCAGTACTTC. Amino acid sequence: CASSPSEQETQYF.

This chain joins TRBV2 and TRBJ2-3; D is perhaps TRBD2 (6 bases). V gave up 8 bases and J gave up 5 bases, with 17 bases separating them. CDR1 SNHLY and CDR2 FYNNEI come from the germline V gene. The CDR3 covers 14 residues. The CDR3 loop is CASRMAAGQDTQYF. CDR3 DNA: TGTGCCAGCCGTATGGCTGCGGGGCAAGATACGCAGTATTTT.

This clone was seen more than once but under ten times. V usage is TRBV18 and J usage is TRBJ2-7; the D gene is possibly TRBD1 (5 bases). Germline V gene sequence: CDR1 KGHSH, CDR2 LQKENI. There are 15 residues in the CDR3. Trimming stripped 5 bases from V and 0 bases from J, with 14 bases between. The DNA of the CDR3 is TGTGCCAGCTCATCCCAGGGCCTTTACTCCTACGAGCAGTACTTC. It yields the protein CASSSQGLYSYEQYF. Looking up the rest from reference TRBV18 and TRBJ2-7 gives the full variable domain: NAGVMQNPRHLVRRRGQEARLRCSPMKGHSHVYWYRQLPEEGLKFMVYLQKENIIDESGMPKERFSAEFPKEGPSILRIQQVVRGDSAAYFCASSSQGLYSYEQYFGPGTRLTVT.

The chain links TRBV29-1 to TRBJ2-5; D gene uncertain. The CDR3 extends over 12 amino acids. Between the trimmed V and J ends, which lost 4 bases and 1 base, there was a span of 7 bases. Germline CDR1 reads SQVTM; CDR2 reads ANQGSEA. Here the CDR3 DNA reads TGCAGCGTTGCAACTGGCCAAGAGACCCAGTACTTC. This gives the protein CSVATGQETQYF.

The CDR3 DNA reads as TGTGCCAGCAGCAACCCGCGACAGTCCTACGAGCAGTACTTC. Encoded protein: CASSNPRQSYEQYF. The chain is built from TRBV28 and TRBJ2-7; weak D call: TRBD1 (5 bases). Germline V CDR1 and CDR2: MDHEN, SYDVKM. The V end lost 6 bases, the J end lost 1 base, and 13 bases lay between the germline ends. This CDR3 has 14 amino acids.

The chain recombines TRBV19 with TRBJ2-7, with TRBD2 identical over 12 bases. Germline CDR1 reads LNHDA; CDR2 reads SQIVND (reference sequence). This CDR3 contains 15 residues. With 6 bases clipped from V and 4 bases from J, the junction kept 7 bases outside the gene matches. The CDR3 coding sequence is TGTGCCAGTAGCTCAGGGGGACTAGCGGGTTACGAGCAGTACTTC. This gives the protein CASSSGGLAGYEQYF.

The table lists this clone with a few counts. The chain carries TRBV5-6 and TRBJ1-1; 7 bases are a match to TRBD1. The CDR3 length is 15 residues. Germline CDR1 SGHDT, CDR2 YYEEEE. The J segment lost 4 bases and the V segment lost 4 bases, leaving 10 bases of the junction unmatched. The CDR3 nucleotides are TGTGCCAGCAGCGTTTGGACAGGCAGAGTCACTGAAGCTTTCTTT. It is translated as CASSVWTGRVTEAFF.

This chain's CDR3 is CASSFSFRNTDTQYF. CDR3 nucleotide sequence: TGCGCCAGCAGCTTCTCCTTCAGAAACACAGATACGCAGTATTTT. The rearrangement uses TRBV5-1 and TRBJ2-3; the D is unclear. CDR1 and CDR2 (germline): SGHRS, YFSETQ. Trimming pared 2 bases from V and 2 bases from J, leaving 12 bases between. The CDR3 contains 15 residues. Supplemented by reference TRBV5-1 and TRBJ2-3, the full variable domain reads KAGVTQTPRYLIKTRGQQVTLSCSPISGHRSVSWYQQTPGQGLQFLFEYFSETQRNKGNFPGRFSGRQFSNSRSEMNVSTLELGDSALYLCASSFSFRNTDTQYFGPGTRLTVL.